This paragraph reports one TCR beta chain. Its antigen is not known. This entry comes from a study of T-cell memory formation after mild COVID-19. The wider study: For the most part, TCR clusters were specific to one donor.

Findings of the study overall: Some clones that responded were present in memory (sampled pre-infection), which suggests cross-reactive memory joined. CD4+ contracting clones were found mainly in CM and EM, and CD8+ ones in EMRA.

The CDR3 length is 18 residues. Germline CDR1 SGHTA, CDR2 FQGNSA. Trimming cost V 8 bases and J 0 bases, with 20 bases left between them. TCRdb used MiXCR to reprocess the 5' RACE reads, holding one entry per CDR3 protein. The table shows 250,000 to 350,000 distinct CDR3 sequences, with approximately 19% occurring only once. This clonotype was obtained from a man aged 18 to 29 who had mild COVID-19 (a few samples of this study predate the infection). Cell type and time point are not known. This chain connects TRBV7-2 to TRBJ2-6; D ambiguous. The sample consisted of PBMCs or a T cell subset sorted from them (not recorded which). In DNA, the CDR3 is TGTGCCAGCGGGCGGCGAGCCGACCTCCTCTCTGGGGCCAACGTCCTGACTTTC. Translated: CASGRRADLLSGANVLTF.